This TCR beta chain was identified during a study of T-cell reconstitution after alpha-beta-depleted transplantation in children. Per the germline V gene, CDR1 is SGHRS and CDR2 is YFSETQ. The trim removed 4 bases at V and 7 bases at J, leaving 12 bases unmatched. The CDR3 contains 16 residues. Library preparation (for TCRbeta) was performed with unique molecular identifiers. TCRdb called the PCR reads again in MiXCR, with one record for every CDR3 protein. The data show about 600,000 distinct CDR3 sequences, with about 10% seen just once and about 4% held by the top ten. V usage is TRBV5-1 and J usage is TRBJ2-1; the match to TRBD2 covers 9 bases. This sequence originates from a human donor who donated a stem cell graft to a child with acute myeloid leukemia. The sample was PBMCs from the stem cell graft donor, taken from the stem cell graft. CDR3 bases: TGCGCCAGCAGCCCCATGACTAGCGGTCTACGGAATGAGCAGTTCTTC. This encodes CASSPMTSGLRNEQFF.